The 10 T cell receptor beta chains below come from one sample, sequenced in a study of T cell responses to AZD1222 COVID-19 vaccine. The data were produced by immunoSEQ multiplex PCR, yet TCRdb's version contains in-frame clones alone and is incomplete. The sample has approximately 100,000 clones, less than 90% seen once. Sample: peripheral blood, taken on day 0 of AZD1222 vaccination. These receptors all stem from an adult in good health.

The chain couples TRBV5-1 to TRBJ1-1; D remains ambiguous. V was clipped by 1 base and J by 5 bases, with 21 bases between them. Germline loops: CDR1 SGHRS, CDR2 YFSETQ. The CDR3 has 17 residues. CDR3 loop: CASSLRGVTFDATEAFF. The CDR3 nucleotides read TGCGCCAGCAGCTTGCGCGGGGTTACTTTTGATGCGACTGAAGCTTTCTTT. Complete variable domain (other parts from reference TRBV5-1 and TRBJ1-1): KAGVTQTPRYLIKTRGQQVTLSCSPISGHRSVSWYQQTPGQGLQFLFEYFSETQRNKGNFPGRFSGRQFSNSRSEMNVSTLELGDSALYLCASSLRGVTFDATEAFFGQGTRLTVV.

CDR3 nucleotide sequence: TGTGCCAGCAGCCAAGTAGGGGGCCGTAGCGAGCAGTACTTC. This encodes CASSQVGGRSEQYF. The chain joins TRBV3-1 (or the pseudogene TRBV3-2) to TRBJ2-7; TRBD1 matches at 7 bases. This CDR3 region has 14 residues. Per the germline V gene, CDR1 is LGHDT and CDR2 is YNNKEL (reference sequence). Trimming took 1 base from V and 6 from J; bases not matched to a gene: 6.

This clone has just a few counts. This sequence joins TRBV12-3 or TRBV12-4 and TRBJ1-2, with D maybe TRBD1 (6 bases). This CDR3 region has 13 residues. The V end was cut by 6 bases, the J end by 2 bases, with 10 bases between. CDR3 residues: CASSPDSNYGYTF. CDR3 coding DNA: TGTGCCAGCAGCCCGGACAGCAACTATGGCTACACCTTC.

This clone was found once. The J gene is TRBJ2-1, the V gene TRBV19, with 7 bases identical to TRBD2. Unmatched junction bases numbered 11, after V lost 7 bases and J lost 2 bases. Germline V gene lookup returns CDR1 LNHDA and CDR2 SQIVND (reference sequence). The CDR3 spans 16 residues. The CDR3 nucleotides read TGTGCCAGTAACCCTTCGGGGGGACGCACCTACAATGAGCAGTTCTTC. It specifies CASNPSGGRTYNEQFF.

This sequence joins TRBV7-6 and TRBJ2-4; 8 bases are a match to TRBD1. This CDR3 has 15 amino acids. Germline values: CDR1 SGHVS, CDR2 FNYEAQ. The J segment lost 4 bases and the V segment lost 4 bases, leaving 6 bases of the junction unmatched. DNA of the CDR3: TGTGCCAGCAGCTCCGGACAGGGTGCTAAAAACATTCAGTACTTC. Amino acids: CASSSGQGAKNIQYF.

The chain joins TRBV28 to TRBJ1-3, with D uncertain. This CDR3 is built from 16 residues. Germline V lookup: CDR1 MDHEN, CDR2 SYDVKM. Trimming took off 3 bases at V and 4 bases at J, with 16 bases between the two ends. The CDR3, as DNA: TGTGCCAGCAGTTTTTCGGGCCGGTCGTGGGGAAACACCATATATTTT. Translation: CASSFSGRSWGNTIYF. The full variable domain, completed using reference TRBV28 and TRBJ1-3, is DVKVTQSSRYLVKRTGEKVFLECVQDMDHENMFWYRQDPGLGLRLIYFSYDVKMKEKGDIPEGYSVSREKKERFSLILESASTNQTSMYLCASSFSGRSWGNTIYFGEGSWLTVV.

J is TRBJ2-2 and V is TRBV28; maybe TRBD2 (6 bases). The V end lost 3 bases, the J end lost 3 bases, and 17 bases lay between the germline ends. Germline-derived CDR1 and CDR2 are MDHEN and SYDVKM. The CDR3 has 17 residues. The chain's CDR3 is CASSFPRGRDYTGELFF. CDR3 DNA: TGTGCCAGCAGTTTCCCCCGTGGGCGGGATTACACCGGGGAGCTGTTTTTT.

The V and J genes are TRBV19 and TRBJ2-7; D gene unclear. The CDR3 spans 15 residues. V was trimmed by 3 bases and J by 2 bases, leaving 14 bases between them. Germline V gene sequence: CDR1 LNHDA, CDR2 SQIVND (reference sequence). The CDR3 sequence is CASSIKLSTPYEQYF. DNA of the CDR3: TGTGCCAGTAGTATCAAACTATCAACCCCCTACGAGCAGTACTTC.

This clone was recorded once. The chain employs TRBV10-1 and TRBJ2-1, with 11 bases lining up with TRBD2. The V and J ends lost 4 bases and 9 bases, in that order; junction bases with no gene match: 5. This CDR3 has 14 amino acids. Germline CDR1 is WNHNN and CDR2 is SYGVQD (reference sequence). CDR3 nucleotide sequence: TGCGCCAGCAGTGTTAGCGGGAGGGCATCTGAGCAGTTCTTC. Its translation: CASSVSGRASEQFF.

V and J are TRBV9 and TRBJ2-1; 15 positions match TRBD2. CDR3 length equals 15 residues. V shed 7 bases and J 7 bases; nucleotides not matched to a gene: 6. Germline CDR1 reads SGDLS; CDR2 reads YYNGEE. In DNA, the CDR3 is TGTGCCAGCGGGGGACTAGCGGGAGGAGGGAATGAGCAGTTCTTC. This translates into CASGGLAGGGNEQFF.